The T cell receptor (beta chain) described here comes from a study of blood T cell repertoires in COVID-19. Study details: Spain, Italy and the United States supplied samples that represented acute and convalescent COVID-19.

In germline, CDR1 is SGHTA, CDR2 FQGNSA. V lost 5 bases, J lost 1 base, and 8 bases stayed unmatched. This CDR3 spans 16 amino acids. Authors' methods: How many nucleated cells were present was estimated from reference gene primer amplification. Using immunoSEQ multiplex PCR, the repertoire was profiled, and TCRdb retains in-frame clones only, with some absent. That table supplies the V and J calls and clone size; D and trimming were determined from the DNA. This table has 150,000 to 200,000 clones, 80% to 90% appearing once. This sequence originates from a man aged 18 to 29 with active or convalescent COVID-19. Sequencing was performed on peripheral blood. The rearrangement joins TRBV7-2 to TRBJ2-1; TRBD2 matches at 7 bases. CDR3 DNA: TGTGCCAGCAGCCCTACTAGCGCGTTTTCCTACAATGAGCAGTTCTTC. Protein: CASSPTSAFSYNEQFF. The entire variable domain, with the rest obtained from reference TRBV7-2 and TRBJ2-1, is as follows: GAGVSQSPSNKVTEKGKDVELRCDPISGHTALYWYRQSLGQGLEFLIYFQGNSAPDKSGLPSDRFSAERTGGSVSTLTIQRTQQEDSAVYLCASSPTSAFSYNEQFFGPGTRLTVL.